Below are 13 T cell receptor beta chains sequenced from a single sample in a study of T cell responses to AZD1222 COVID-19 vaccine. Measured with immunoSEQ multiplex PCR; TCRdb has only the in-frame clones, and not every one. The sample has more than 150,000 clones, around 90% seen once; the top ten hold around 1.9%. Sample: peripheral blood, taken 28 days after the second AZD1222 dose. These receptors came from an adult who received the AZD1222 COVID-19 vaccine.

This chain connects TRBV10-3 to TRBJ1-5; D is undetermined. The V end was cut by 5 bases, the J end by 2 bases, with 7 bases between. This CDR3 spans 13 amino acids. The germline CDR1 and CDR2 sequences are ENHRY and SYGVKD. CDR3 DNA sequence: TGTGCCATCAGTCCCGAGGGCAATCAGCCCCAGCATTTT. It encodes CAISPEGNQPQHF.

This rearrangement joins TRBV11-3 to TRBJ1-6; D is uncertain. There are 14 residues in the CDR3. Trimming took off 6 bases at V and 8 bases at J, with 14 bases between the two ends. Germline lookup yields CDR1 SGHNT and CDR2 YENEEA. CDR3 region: CASSSTPADSPLHF. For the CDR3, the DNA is TGTGCCAGCAGTAGTACTCCTGCGGATTCACCCCTCCACTTT.

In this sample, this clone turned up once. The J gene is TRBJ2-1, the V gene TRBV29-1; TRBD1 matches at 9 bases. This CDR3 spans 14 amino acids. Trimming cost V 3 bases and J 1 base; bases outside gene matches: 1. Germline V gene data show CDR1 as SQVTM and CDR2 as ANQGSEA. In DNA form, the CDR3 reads TGCAGCGTTGATGGACAGGGGTCCTACAATGAGCAGTTCTTC. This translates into CSVDGQGSYNEQFF.

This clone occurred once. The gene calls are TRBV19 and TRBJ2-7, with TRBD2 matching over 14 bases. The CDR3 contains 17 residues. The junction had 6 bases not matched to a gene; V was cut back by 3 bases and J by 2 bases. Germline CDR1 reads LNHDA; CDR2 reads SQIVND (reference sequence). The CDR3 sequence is CASSILQTSGGAYEQYF. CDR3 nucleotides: TGTGCCAGTAGTATCCTCCAGACTAGCGGGGGGGCCTACGAGCAGTACTTC.

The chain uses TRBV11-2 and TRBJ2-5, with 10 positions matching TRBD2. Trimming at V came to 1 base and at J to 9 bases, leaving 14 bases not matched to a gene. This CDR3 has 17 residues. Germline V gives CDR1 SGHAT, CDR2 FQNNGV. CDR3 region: CASSLASGGPSRGAQYF. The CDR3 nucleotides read TGTGCCAGCAGCTTAGCTAGCGGGGGCCCCAGTAGGGGGGCCCAGTACTTC.

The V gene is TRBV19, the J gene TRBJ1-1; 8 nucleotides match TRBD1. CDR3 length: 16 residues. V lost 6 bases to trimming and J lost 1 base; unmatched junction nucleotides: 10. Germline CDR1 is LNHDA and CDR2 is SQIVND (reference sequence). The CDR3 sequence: CASRLSPGTGNTEAFF. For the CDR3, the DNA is TGTGCCAGTAGGTTATCTCCCGGGACAGGGAACACTGAAGCTTTCTTT. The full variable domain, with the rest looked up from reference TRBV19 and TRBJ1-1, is DGGITQSPKYLFRKEGQNVTLSCEQNLNHDAMYWYRQDPGQGLRLIYYSQIVNDFQKGDIAEGYSVSREKKESFPLTVTSAQKNPTAFYLCASRLSPGTGNTEAFFGQGTRLTVV.

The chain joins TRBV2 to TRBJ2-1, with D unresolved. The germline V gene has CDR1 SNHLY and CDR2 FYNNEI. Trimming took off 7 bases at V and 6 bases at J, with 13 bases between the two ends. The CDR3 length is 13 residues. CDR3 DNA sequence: TGTGCCAGCATGTGGGGAAGGTCCAATGAGCAGTTCTTC. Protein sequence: CASMWGRSNEQFF.

CDR3 loop: CASSIRQGAGTEAFF. CDR3 in DNA: TGCGCCAGCAGCATCCGACAGGGGGCAGGGACTGAAGCTTTCTTT. The chain couples TRBV5-1 to TRBJ1-1; 10 bases fit TRBD1. The CDR3 consists of 15 residues. Trimming at V came to 4 bases and at J to 5 bases, leaving 8 bases not matched to a gene. The germline V gene encodes CDR1 SGHRS and CDR2 YFSETQ.

The CDR3 DNA reads as TGTGCCACCAGTCGAGGACAGGGGAGAGGCTCCTACGAGCAGTACTTC. Translating it yields CATSRGQGRGSYEQYF. V gene TRBV24-1 combines with J gene TRBJ2-7; 9 bases agree with TRBD1. CDR3 length: 16 residues. Germline CDR1 is KGHDR and CDR2 is SFDVKD. V lost 6 bases and J lost 0; bases outside the gene matches: 8.

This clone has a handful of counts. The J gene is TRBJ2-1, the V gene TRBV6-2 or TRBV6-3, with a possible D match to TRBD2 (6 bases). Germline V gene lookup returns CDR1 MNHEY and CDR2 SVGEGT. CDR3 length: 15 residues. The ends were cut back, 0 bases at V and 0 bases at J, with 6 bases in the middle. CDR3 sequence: CASSYSGGSYNEQFF. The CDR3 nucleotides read TGTGCCAGCAGTTACTCGGGGGGCTCCTACAATGAGCAGTTCTTC.

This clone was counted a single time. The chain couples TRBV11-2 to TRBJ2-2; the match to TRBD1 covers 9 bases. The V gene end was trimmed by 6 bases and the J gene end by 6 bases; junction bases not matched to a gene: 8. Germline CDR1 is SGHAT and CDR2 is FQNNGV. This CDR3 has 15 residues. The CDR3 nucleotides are TGTGCCAGCAGAATACAGGGGGCGGGGGCCGGGGAGCTGTTTTTT. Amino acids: CASRIQGAGAGELFF.

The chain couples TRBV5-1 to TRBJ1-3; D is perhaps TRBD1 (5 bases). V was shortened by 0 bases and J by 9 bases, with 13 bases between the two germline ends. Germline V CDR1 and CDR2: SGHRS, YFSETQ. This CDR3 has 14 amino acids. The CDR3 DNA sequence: TGCGCCAGCAGCTTGGCCAGGGACCCGTGCACCATATATTTT. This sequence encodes CASSLARDPCTIYF.

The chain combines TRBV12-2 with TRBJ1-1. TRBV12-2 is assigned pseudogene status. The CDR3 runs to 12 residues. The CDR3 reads CASRLGSREAFF. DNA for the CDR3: TGTGCAAGTCGCTTAGGATCTAGGGAAGCTTTCTTT.